This note documents a single T cell receptor beta chain sequence. Its antigen remains unidentified. This entry is derived from a study of CD8 T cells in ankylosing spondylitis. The study, taken as a whole, reports: In ankylosing spondylitis blood, a motif of eight highly homologous TCR beta variants appeared characteristic. Past studies reported some motif variants in reactive arthritis synovial fluid and blood. It was reported that disease-linked clones were significantly enriched in matched ankylosing spondylitis synovial fluid.

The CDR3 spans 15 residues. The V end lost 7 bases, the J end lost 2 bases, and 15 bases lay between the germline ends. Germline assignment: CDR1 MNHNS and CDR2 SASEGT. Molecular-barcoded quantitative 5'-RACE produced these TCR beta libraries. TCRdb re-analysed the 5' RACE reads in MiXCR, keeping a single row per CDR3 protein. Among some 400,000 distinct CDR3 sequences listed, 20% to 25% were seen once. The V gene is TRBV6-1, the J gene TRBJ2-1; tentatively, D is TRBD1 (6 bases). This TCR was sampled from a male donor with ankylosing spondylitis. Sequencing used blood, either unsorted or a sorted T cell fraction (not recorded which). CDR3 DNA: TGTGCCAGCAATACACAGGGAAGGCCCTACAATGAGCAGTTCTTC. It is translated as CASNTQGRPYNEQFF.